Described below is a single T cell receptor (beta chain) sequence and its context. Antigen specificity is unknown. This record comes from a study of CD8 T cells in ankylosing spondylitis. Study-level findings and limits: Disease-linked clones reportedly showed significant enrichment in matched ankylosing spondylitis synovial fluid.

MiXCR was run by TCRdb on the 5' RACE reads, yielding one entry per CDR3 protein. The sample includes 350,000 or so distinct CDR3 sequences, roughly 14% seen only once; the top ten take 1.1%. This CDR3 comprises 15 residues. Trimming removed 2 bases at V and 0 bases at J, with 10 bases between. In germline, CDR1 is SGHVS, CDR2 FQNEAQ. Sequenced: blood, either unsorted or a sorted T cell fraction (not recorded which). The clonotype originates from a male donor with ankylosing spondylitis or in good health (not recorded which). The J gene is TRBJ1-2, the V gene TRBV7-8; no clear D gene. In DNA form, the CDR3 reads TGTGCCAGCAGCTTAACCGGGTTAACTAACTATGGCTACACCTTC. Its protein is CASSLTGLTNYGYTF. Full variable domain (rest looked up from reference TRBV7-8 and TRBJ1-2): GAGVSQSPRYKVAKRGQDVALRCDPISGHVSLFWYQQALGQGPEFLTYFQNEAQLDKSGLPSDRFFAERPEGSVSTLKIQRTQQEDSAVYLCASSLTGLTNYGYTFGSGTRLTVV.